Presented here are 15 T cell receptor beta chains from one specimen sequenced in a study of blood T cell repertoires in COVID-19. The repertoire was sequenced with immunoSEQ multiplex PCR; TCRdb's copy has only in-frame clones and lacks some. The sample shows approximately 200,000 clones, 70% to 90% of them seen only once. Sequences were obtained from PBMCs or T cells enriched from blood (not recorded which). The receptors were sampled from a man younger than 40 who had recovered from COVID-19.

The chain has TRBV9 and TRBJ1-2; TRBD1 matches 12 bases. Germline CDR1 is SGDLS and CDR2 is YYNGEE. J was trimmed by 4 bases and V by 3 bases; bases with no gene match: 4. CDR3 length: 15 residues. The CDR3 loop reads CASSEGTGGFYGYTF. The DNA for the CDR3 is TGTGCCAGCAGCGAGGGGACAGGGGGCTTCTATGGCTACACCTTC.

The genes are TRBV7-8 and TRBJ2-3, with TRBD2 identical over 7 bases. Germline CDR1 reads SGHVS; CDR2 reads FQNEAQ. The CDR3 covers 17 residues. The ends lost 0 bases at V and 1 base at J; junction bases unmatched: 7. The CDR3: CASSLASGGSGTDTQYF. In nucleotides, the CDR3 is TGTGCCAGCAGCTTAGCGTCGGGCGGGAGTGGCACAGATACGCAGTATTTT.

This clone was seen just once. This chain joins TRBV6-5 and TRBJ1-2, with no clear D. In germline, CDR1 is MNHEY, CDR2 SVGAGI. This CDR3 is 11 amino acids long. V lost 8 bases and J 0 bases, leaving 4 bases between the germline ends. For the CDR3, the DNA is TGTGCCAGCCAGACTAACTATGGCTACACCTTC. It specifies CASQTNYGYTF.

The chain recombines TRBV30 with TRBJ2-3; 10 positions match TRBD2. The J segment lost 0 bases and the V segment lost 3 bases, leaving 0 bases of the junction unmatched. CDR1 and CDR2 (germline): GTSNPN, SVGIG (reference sequence). The CDR3 sequence is 14 residues long. The chain's CDR3 is CAWRLAGSTDTQYF. The DNA for the CDR3 is TGTGCCTGGAGACTAGCGGGGAGCACAGATACGCAGTATTTT.

This chain links TRBV10-3 with TRBJ1-5, with 7 nucleotides matching TRBD1. Germline CDR1 is ENHRY and CDR2 is SYGVKD. The V segment lost 6 bases and the J segment 4 bases; nucleotides outside the gene matches: 3. This CDR3 contains 13 residues. The CDR3 is CAISSGQNQPQHF. DNA for the CDR3: TGTGCCATCAGCTCGGGACAGAATCAGCCCCAGCATTTT.

The chain recombines TRBV14 with TRBJ2-7; no firm D call. V gave up 5 bases and J gave up 3 bases, with 14 bases separating them. The CDR3 runs 14 residues. CDR1 is SGHDN and CDR2 is FVKESK in the germline V gene. CDR3 in amino acids: CASSTRFGGYEQYF. The CDR3 coding sequence is TGTGCCAGCAGCACCCGCTTTGGCGGCTACGAGCAGTACTTC.

This chain links TRBV6-6 with TRBJ1-6; perhaps TRBD1 as D (5 bases). The CDR3 is 17 amino acids. The germline CDR1 and CDR2 sequences are MNHNY and SVGAGI (reference sequence). V dropped 5 bases and J dropped 10 bases, with 24 bases sitting between them. The CDR3 here is CASSLISSPGRDSPLHF. The CDR3 DNA reads TGTGCCAGCAGTCTAATATCTTCCCCCGGGAGGGACTCACCCCTCCACTTT.

The rearrangement joins TRBV30 to TRBJ1-5; no clear D gene. V was shortened by 0 bases and J by 1 base, with 10 bases between the two germline ends. Germline V gene lookup returns CDR1 GTSNPN and CDR2 SVGIG (reference sequence). The CDR3 is made up of 15 amino acids. The DNA of the CDR3 is TGTGCCTGGAGTGTATGGTCCCGGAGCAATCAGCCCCAGCATTTT. Translation: CAWSVWSRSNQPQHF.

The V gene is TRBV6-5, the J gene TRBJ2-7; 10 nucleotides agree with TRBD1. CDR1 and CDR2 (germline): MNHEY, SVGAGI. Trimming took 0 bases from V and 3 from J; bases not matched to a gene: 5. CDR3 size: 16 residues. The DNA of the CDR3 is TGTGCCAGCAGTTACTCGACAGGGGGCGCTGTCTACGAGCAGTACTTC. The encoded protein is CASSYSTGGAVYEQYF.

This chain connects TRBV12-3 or TRBV12-4 to TRBJ2-1; no definite D call. V was clipped by 1 base and J by 4 bases, with 5 bases between them. The CDR3 sequence is 13 residues long. The CDR3 sequence: CASSLVRYNEQFF. As DNA, the CDR3 is TGTGCCAGCAGTTTAGTCAGATACAATGAGCAGTTCTTC.

The V and J genes are TRBV7-8 and TRBJ2-6; D gene unclear. CDR1 is SGHVS, CDR2 FQNEAQ, per germline. CDR3 size: 16 residues. With 0 bases removed from V and 2 bases from J, the gap between germline ends came to 8 bases. CDR3 nucleotides: TGTGCCAGCAGCTTAGCGCTAGGAGCTGGGGCCAACGTCCTGACTTTC. It translates to CASSLALGAGANVLTF.

This clone was recorded only once. The rearrangement links TRBV27 to TRBJ1-6, with D possibly matching TRBD1 (6 bases). Looked up from germline, CDR1 is MNHEY and CDR2 is SMNVEV (reference sequence). CDR3 length: 16 amino acids. Trimming left V 5 bases short and J 10 bases short, with 21 bases between. CDR3 amino acids: CASSQHAGDSGSPLHF. The CDR3 nucleotides are TGTGCCAGCAGTCAACACGCAGGGGATTCGGGATCACCCCTCCACTTT.

The J gene is TRBJ1-2, the V gene TRBV6-5, with D possibly being TRBD1 (5 bases). V was trimmed by 6 bases and J by 8 bases, leaving 22 bases between them. CDR1 and CDR2 from the germline V gene are MNHEY and SVGAGI. This CDR3 has 15 amino acids. CDR3 coding DNA: TGTGCCAGCAGCCAACAACCAATAAGGGGTGGGGGCTACACCTTC. Translating it yields CASSQQPIRGGGYTF.

This clone was recorded only once. This chain joins TRBV18 and TRBJ2-5, with unresolved D. The length of the CDR3 is 12 residues. Per the germline V gene, CDR1 is KGHSH and CDR2 is LQKENI. V lost 6 bases, J lost 0 bases, and 5 bases lay in between. CDR3 sequence reads: CASSLNQETQYF. As DNA, the CDR3 is TGTGCCAGCTCGCTAAACCAAGAGACCCAGTACTTC.

The chain's CDR3 is CAATGFGTEAFF. CDR3 DNA: TGTGCCGCGACAGGGTTCGGCACTGAAGCTTTCTTT. The chain has TRBV6-6 and TRBJ1-1, with 7 nucleotides matching TRBD1. This CDR3 comprises 12 residues. The germline V gene encodes CDR1 MNHNY and CDR2 SVGAGI (reference sequence). Trimming at V came to 11 bases and at J to 4 bases, leaving 7 bases not matched to a gene.